The clone carrying this T cell receptor beta chain was counted a single time. Its antigen is not identified. The ends were cut back, 1 base at V and 7 bases at J, with 10 bases in the middle. This CDR3 has 13 residues. CDR1 and CDR2 (germline): MNHNS, SASEGT. This entry is derived from a study of T cell responses to AZD1222 COVID-19 vaccine. The overall study: Samples with a second dose at about 4 or about 12 weeks were pooled together. Whole-study results and caveats: Of the AZD1222 recipients, only five to seven were seropositive at baseline. With two AZD1222 doses given, Spike-specific TCR breadth and depth both rose. Donors, mostly white British, included more females; clonal diversity was possibly underestimated.

Profiling relied on immunoSEQ multiplex PCR, and the TCRdb table lists in-frame clones only, not all of them. The sample yields 150,000 or so clones, about 89% seen once. Sequencing used peripheral blood, obtained on day 0 of AZD1222 vaccination. This clonotype was obtained from an adult in good health. The gene calls are TRBV6-1 and TRBJ2-5; possible D gene TRBD1, 6 bases. CDR3 nucleotides: TGTGCCAGCAGTGAAGAGGGGGTTGGGACCCAGTACTTC. It yields the protein CASSEEGVGTQYF.